What follows are 21 T cell receptor beta chains derived from one specimen sequenced in a study of T cell responses to AZD1222 COVID-19 vaccine. The repertoire was sequenced with immunoSEQ multiplex PCR; TCRdb's copy has only in-frame clones and lacks some. The sample yields around 70,000 clones, around 83% seen once. Sequenced here: peripheral blood, sampled on day 0 of AZD1222 vaccination. The receptors here all came from an adult in good health.

The J gene is TRBJ1-1, the V gene TRBV2; 8 positions match TRBD1. The length of the CDR3 is 14 residues. Germline-derived CDR1 and CDR2 are SNHLY and FYNNEI. V lost 7 bases and J lost 13; bases outside the gene matches: 17. The CDR3 protein is CASNTDRASLIVFF. In DNA, the CDR3 is TGTGCCAGCAATACGGACAGGGCCTCCCTTATAGTTTTCTTT.

The rearrangement joins TRBV5-1 to TRBJ2-2; D may be TRBD1 (6 bases). CDR1 and CDR2 from the germline V gene are SGHRS and YFSETQ. The germline V and J ends were trimmed by 2 bases and 2 bases, with 10 bases remaining between them. CDR3 length: 15 residues. The CDR3 DNA sequence: TGCGCCAGCAGCTTACAGGGTTATAACACCGGGGAGCTGTTTTTT. Its translation is CASSLQGYNTGELFF.

The rearrangement joins TRBV30 to TRBJ1-2; D is unclear. Germline values: CDR1 GTSNPN, CDR2 SVGIG (reference sequence). V gave up 0 bases and J gave up 7 bases, with 12 bases separating them. This CDR3 comprises 13 residues. The CDR3 loop is CAWSVEVGLGYTF. The DNA for the CDR3 is TGTGCCTGGAGTGTAGAGGTTGGCCTTGGCTACACCTTC.

For this clone: This may arise from a read error, as a much more abundant clone is one base away. This sample includes further DNA sequences coding for the same CDR3. The CDR3 sequence: CASSEFWGLDPNEKLFF. The CDR3 coding sequence is TGTGCCAGCAGTGAATTTTGGGGGTTGGACCCCAATGAAAAACTGTTTTTT. This rearrangement joins TRBV6-1 to TRBJ1-4; TRBD1 is a possible D gene (5 bases). CDR1 is MNHNS and CDR2 is SASEGT in the germline V gene. Deletions cut 2 bases from V and 5 bases from J, with 18 bases between. The length of the CDR3 is 17 residues.

The CDR3 reads CASTHRGRNYGYTF. As DNA, the CDR3 is TGTGCCAGCACCCACCGGGGACGGAACTATGGCTACACCTTC. The chain couples TRBV6-5 to TRBJ1-2; D is perhaps TRBD1 (5 bases). V was trimmed by 7 bases and J by 2 bases, leaving 14 bases between them. The germline CDR1 and CDR2 sequences are MNHEY and SVGAGI. The CDR3 consists of 14 residues.

The chain joins TRBV7-2 to TRBJ2-2; 8 nucleotides align to TRBD1. Germline assignment: CDR1 SGHTA and CDR2 FQGNSA. The junction had 16 bases not matched to a gene; V was cut back by 1 base and J by 6 bases. The CDR3 runs 19 residues. The CDR3 protein is CASSLGWGRGRLGAGELFF. The CDR3 DNA reads as TGTGCCAGCAGCTTAGGATGGGGCAGGGGGCGCCTTGGTGCCGGGGAGCTGTTTTTT.

The chain carries TRBV28 and TRBJ2-3, with 9 bases identical to TRBD2. From germline, CDR1 is MDHEN and CDR2 SYDVKM. Germline trimming cut 5 bases from V and 0 bases from J; bases unmatched to any gene: 6. The CDR3 loop spans 16 amino acids. CDR3 loop: CASSERGALSTDTQYF. DNA for the CDR3: TGTGCCAGCAGTGAGCGGGGGGCCCTTAGCACAGATACGCAGTATTTT.

CDR3 residues: CASSLGGRGQPQHF. The CDR3 DNA sequence: TGCGCCAGCAGCTTGGGTGGACGCGGTCAGCCCCAGCATTTT. This chain links TRBV5-1 with TRBJ1-5, with D unresolved. Trimming shortened V by 0 bases and J by 6 bases, and 10 bases separated the two germline ends. The CDR3 extends over 14 amino acids. Germline values: CDR1 SGHRS, CDR2 YFSETQ. Based on the CDR3 plus reference TRBV5-1 and TRBJ1-5, the full variable domain is KAGVTQTPRYLIKTRGQQVTLSCSPISGHRSVSWYQQTPGQGLQFLFEYFSETQRNKGNFPGRFSGRQFSNSRSEMNVSTLELGDSALYLCASSLGGRGQPQHFGDGTRLSIL.

This clone is a singleton in its sample. The V gene is TRBV7-2, the J gene TRBJ2-3; 8 bases fit TRBD2. CDR3 size: 14 residues. Germline V lookup: CDR1 SGHTA, CDR2 FQGNSA. The V and J ends lost 2 bases and 4 bases, in that order; junction bases with no gene match: 2. The CDR3 nucleotides read TGTGCCAGCAGCTTACGGACTAGCCCAGATACGCAGTATTTT. Its translation: CASSLRTSPDTQYF.

This clone is a singleton in its sample. CDR3 sequence reads: CASSRTETSTDTQYF. Here the CDR3 DNA reads TGTGCCAGCAGCCGGACGGAAACTAGCACAGATACGCAGTATTTT. The gene calls are TRBV6-5 and TRBJ2-3, with D uncertain. Germline values: CDR1 MNHEY, CDR2 SVGAGI. This CDR3 spans 15 amino acids. V shed 6 bases and J shed 0 bases, with 13 bases lying between them.

This clone appeared a few times. The V call is TRBV7-2, the J call TRBJ1-2; the match to TRBD1 covers 9 bases. The CDR3 is made up of 14 amino acids. Germline V lookup: CDR1 SGHTA, CDR2 FQGNSA. The trim removed 5 bases at V and 4 bases at J, leaving 5 bases unmatched. In DNA, the CDR3 is TGTGCCAGCAGCCAACCGACAGGGGGCTATGGCTACACCTTC. Translation gives CASSQPTGGYGYTF.

This clone was observed a few times. V gene TRBV15 combines with J gene TRBJ2-6; 7 bases fit TRBD1. The CDR3 sequence is 22 residues long. Germline V gene lookup returns CDR1 LNHNV and CDR2 YYDKDF (reference sequence). Losses at the gene ends were 0 bases for V and 0 bases for J; bases not matched to a gene: 17. CDR3 sequence: CATSRDNVGFGTVSSGANVLTF. CDR3 coding DNA: TGTGCCACCAGCAGAGATAATGTTGGATTCGGGACAGTAAGCTCTGGGGCCAACGTCCTGACTTTC.

The chain has TRBV7-6 and TRBJ2-7; D is undetermined. CDR1 SGHVS and CDR2 FNYEAQ come from the germline V gene. There are 14 residues in the CDR3. V was cut by 0 bases and J by 2 bases, with 8 bases left in between. CDR3: CASSLADGTYEQYF. The CDR3 DNA follows: TGTGCCAGCAGCTTAGCTGACGGCACCTACGAGCAGTACTTC. The full variable domain, with the rest looked up from reference TRBV7-6 and TRBJ2-7, is GAGVSQSPRYKVTKRGQDVALRCDPISGHVSLYWYRQALGQGPEFLTYFNYEAQQDKSGLPNDRFSAERPEGSISTLTIQRTEQRDSAMYRCASSLADGTYEQYFGPGTRLTVT.

V and J are TRBV11-2 and TRBJ1-5, with a possible D match to TRBD1 (5 bases). Germline CDR1 is SGHAT and CDR2 is FQNNGV. Trimming cost V 8 bases and J 2 bases, with 10 bases left between them. The CDR3 is 13 residues long. The CDR3 nucleotides are TGTGCCAGCGCAGGGAGAGGCAATCAGCCCCAGCATTTT. Translation: CASAGRGNQPQHF. The whole variable domain, filled in from reference TRBV11-2 and TRBJ1-5, reads EAGVAQSPRYKIIEKRQSVAFWCNPISGHATLYWYQQILGQGPKLLIQFQNNGVVDDSQLPKDRFSAERLKGVDSTLKIQPAKLEDSAVYLCASAGRGNQPQHFGDGTRLSIL.

The chain carries TRBV6-5 and TRBJ1-6; D unresolved. Germline loops: CDR1 MNHEY, CDR2 SVGAGI. This CDR3 contains 15 residues. The V gene lost 5 bases and the J gene lost 3 bases, with 11 bases spanning the gap. CDR3 in amino acids: CASSRADGYNSPLHF. The DNA for the CDR3 is TGTGCCAGCAGTCGTGCGGACGGCTATAATTCACCCCTCCACTTT.

This clone was detected only a few times. The chain recombines TRBV5-1 with TRBJ1-2; TRBD1 might be the D (6 bases). Germline values: CDR1 SGHRS, CDR2 YFSETQ. V gave up 4 bases and J gave up 5 bases, with 9 bases separating them. The CDR3 extends over 12 amino acids. This chain's CDR3 is CASSRTGYGYTF. The CDR3 region has the DNA TGCGCCAGCAGCCGAACAGGGTATGGCTACACCTTC.

The chain uses TRBV7-2 and TRBJ2-5; D is unresolved. V shed 3 bases and J shed 3 bases, with 8 bases lying between them. This CDR3 comprises 13 residues. The V gene's germline CDR1 is SGHTA and CDR2 FQGNSA. This chain's CDR3 is CASSFRTEETQYF. The CDR3 bases are TGTGCCAGCAGCTTCAGGACGGAAGAGACCCAGTACTTC. Combining the CDR3 with reference TRBV7-2 and TRBJ2-5 gives the whole variable domain GAGVSQSPSNKVTEKGKDVELRCDPISGHTALYWYRQSLGQGLEFLIYFQGNSAPDKSGLPSDRFSAERTGGSVSTLTIQRTQQEDSAVYLCASSFRTEETQYFGPGTRLLVL.

This sequence joins TRBV11-2 and TRBJ1-3, with 7 bases aligning to TRBD1. Germline V gives CDR1 SGHAT, CDR2 FQNNGV. Trimming took 5 bases from V and 2 from J; bases not matched to a gene: 3. The CDR3 contains 14 residues. The CDR3 DNA sequence: TGTGCCAGCAGCCCGACAGGGACTGGAAACACCATATATTTT. It encodes CASSPTGTGNTIYF.

The chain employs TRBV19 and TRBJ1-5; tentative D call: TRBD1 (6 bases). The length of the CDR3 is 13 residues. The germline V gene encodes CDR1 LNHDA and CDR2 SQIVND (reference sequence). The germline V and J ends were trimmed by 5 bases and 5 bases, with 10 bases remaining between them. The CDR3 loop is CASSGGRHQPQHF. In DNA, the CDR3 is TGTGCCAGTAGTGGGGGGCGTCATCAGCCCCAGCATTTT.

The V gene is TRBV15, the J gene TRBJ2-5; D gene unclear. CDR3 length: 15 residues. V dropped 0 bases and J dropped 1 base, with 9 bases sitting between them. The germline V gene encodes CDR1 LNHNV and CDR2 YYDKDF (reference sequence). DNA of the CDR3: TGTGCCACCAGCAGAGATATCAGTGTCCAAGAGACCCAGTACTTC. As protein: CATSRDISVQETQYF.

The chain links TRBV3-1 (or the pseudogene TRBV3-2) to TRBJ2-5, with D possibly matching TRBD1 (5 bases). Germline loops: CDR1 LGHDT, CDR2 YNNKEL (reference sequence). This CDR3 is built from 11 residues. Between the trimmed V and J ends, which lost 0 bases and 9 bases, there was a span of 5 bases. The CDR3 bases are TGTGCCAGCAGCCAAGAAGGGGCCCAGTACTTC. Residues: CASSQEGAQYF.